A selection of T cell receptor beta chains follows, all from one sample in a study of cytomegalovirus exposure and HLA in healthy donors. Data came from immunoSEQ multiplex PCR; TCRdb stores just in-frame clones and leaves some out. This sample yields 95,000 to 110,000 clones, of which about 9.4% are seen a single time; less than 6% belongs to the top ten. Input material: PBMCs. All receptors come from a man in his forties in good health and CMV-seropositive. Each CDR3 is given with its conserved first and last residue. A D gene is named only where the DNA matches it firmly. Size is stated for part of the rows, as once, few or many counts, or as a class when the clone is expanded.

cdr3_aa | cdr3_nt | clone_size | j_call | v_call | d_call
CASSLGIRDEQYF | TGCGCCAGCAGCTTGGGGATCAGGGACGAGCAGTACTTC | . | TRBJ2-7 | TRBV5-1 | .
CASSLRPLPGGPSYEQYF | TGTGCCAGCAGCTTAAGGCCCTTACCGGGAGGGCCTAGCTACGAGCAGTACTTC | few | TRBJ2-7 | TRBV7-9 | TRBD2
CASSLKDTNTGELFF | TGTGCCAGCAGCTTAAAGGACACGAACACCGGGGAGCTGTTTTTT | . | TRBJ2-2 | TRBV7-9 | .
CASSLVGTSGNYEQYF | TGTGCCAGCAGCTTAGTTGGGACTAGCGGGAACTACGAGCAGTACTTC | . | TRBJ2-7 | TRBV7-8 | TRBD2
CASSVGAGVSDTQYF | TGTGCCAGCAGCGTAGGGGCGGGAGTATCTGATACGCAGTATTTT | . | TRBJ2-3 | TRBV9 | TRBD2
CASSRLGGGIDEQFF | TGTGCCAGCAGCCGTTTGGGAGGGGGTATCGATGAGCAGTTCTTC | few | TRBJ2-1 | TRBV11-2 | .
CASSYADRLGGYTF | TGTGCCAGCAGTTACGCGGACAGGTTGGGGGGCTACACCTTC | . | TRBJ1-2 | TRBV6-5 | TRBD1
CASSRGLAGIQSSYNEQFF | TGCGCCAGCAGCCGAGGACTAGCGGGAATACAAAGCTCCTACAATGAGCAGTTCTTC | few | TRBJ2-1 | TRBV5-1 | TRBD2
CASSPEDFGNEQFF | TGCGCCAGCAGCCCTGAGGACTTCGGCAATGAGCAGTTCTTC | few | TRBJ2-1 | TRBV4-3 | .
CASSSGGGNQPQHF | TGCGCCAGCAGCAGCGGTGGCGGAAATCAGCCCCAGCATTTT | . | TRBJ1-5 | TRBV4-1 | .
CASSLGLDNEQFF | TGTGCCAGCAGCTTAGGACTAGACAATGAGCAGTTCTTC | . | TRBJ2-1 | TRBV7-8 | .
CSAPLGGHYTF | TGCAGCGCCCCGCTAGGGGGCCACTACACCTTC | few | TRBJ1-2 | TRBV29-1 | TRBD1
CSVAGYEQFF | TGCAGCGTTGCGGGGTATGAGCAGTTCTTC | . | TRBJ2-1 | TRBV29-1 | .
CASGEATDSYEQYF | TGTGCCAGCGGTGAAGCGACAGACTCCTACGAGCAGTACTTC | . | TRBJ2-7 | TRBV2 | .
CSVEDLRDSSYNEQFF | TGCAGCGTTGAAGACCTCCGGGACTCCTCCTACAATGAGCAGTTCTTC | few | TRBJ2-1 | TRBV29-1 | .
CASRQLGGELFF | TGTGCCAGCAGACAGTTGGGCGGGGAGCTGTTTTTT | . | TRBJ2-2 | TRBV2 | .
CASSVGTVGSPLHF | TGTGCCAGCAGCGTAGGGACAGTCGGTTCACCCCTCCACTTT | few | TRBJ1-6 | TRBV9 | .
CASSEEGLAANIQYF | TGTGCCAGCAGTGAAGAAGGACTAGCAGCAAACATTCAGTACTTC | few | TRBJ2-4 | TRBV2 | TRBD2
CAISESKREGPGELFF | TGTGCCATCAGTGAGTCAAAGCGGGAGGGCCCTGGGGAGCTGTTTTTT | . | TRBJ2-2 | TRBV10-3 | TRBD2
CASSLGPGGNNQPQHF | TGCGCCAGCAGCTTGGGACCGGGGGGGAATAATCAGCCCCAGCATTTT | few | TRBJ1-5 | TRBV5-1 | .
CASPRSGRAHEQYF | TGTGCCAGCCCTCGGAGCGGGAGGGCCCACGAGCAGTACTTC | few | TRBJ2-7 | TRBV27 | TRBD2
CATSRGQSYEQYF | TGCGCCACCTCTAGAGGACAATCCTACGAGCAGTACTTC | . | TRBJ2-7 | TRBV10-1 | .
CASSYLGVASGLETQYF | TGTGCCAGCAGCTATTTAGGGGTGGCTAGCGGGCTAGAGACCCAGTACTTC | few | TRBJ2-5 | TRBV11-2 | TRBD2
CASSHFAASYNEQFF | TGTGCCAGCAGCCATTTTGCGGCCTCCTACAATGAGCAGTTCTTC | . | TRBJ2-1 | TRBV27 | .
CASSKTSGAYEQYF | TGCGCCAGCAGTAAGACTAGCGGAGCCTACGAGCAGTACTTC | . | TRBJ2-7 | TRBV10-2 | TRBD2
CASSVLAAGELFF | TGTGCCAGTAGTGTCCTAGCGGCCGGGGAGCTGTTTTTT | few | TRBJ2-2 | TRBV19 | TRBD2
CASSAGEGGYNEQFF | TGTGCCAGCAGCGCTGGGGAGGGAGGTTACAATGAGCAGTTCTTC | few | TRBJ2-1 | TRBV5-6 | TRBD2
CASSLDSDLYGYTF | TGTGCCAGCAGCTTAGACAGTGACCTCTATGGCTACACCTTC | . | TRBJ1-2 | TRBV27 | .
CASSLGGTTNYGYTF | TGCGCCAGCAGCTTGGGGGGGACAACTAACTATGGCTACACCTTC | . | TRBJ1-2 | TRBV5-1 | .
CACIGTFHSYEQYF | TGTGCCTGTATTGGGACATTTCACTCCTACGAGCAGTACTTC | . | TRBJ2-7 | TRBV30 | .
CASSPRTSGRATDTQYF | TGTGCCAGCAGCCCGCGGACTAGCGGGAGGGCCACAGATACGCAGTATTTT | . | TRBJ2-3 | TRBV9 | TRBD2
CASSLWGRVLSNTEAFF | TGTGCCAGCAGTTTATGGGGCAGGGTTCTATCGAACACTGAAGCTTTCTTT | few | TRBJ1-1 | TRBV28 | .
CATRGNTGTGTTEAFF | TGTGCCACCAGGGGGAATACCGGGACAGGGACCACTGAAGCTTTCTTT | few | TRBJ1-1 | TRBV15 | TRBD1
CASREREGADTQYF | TGTGCCAGCAGGGAGCGAGAGGGTGCAGATACGCAGTATTTT | . | TRBJ2-3 | TRBV5-4 | .
CASSLLAGNTGELFF | TGTGCCAGCAGCTTACTAGCGGGGAACACCGGGGAGCTGTTTTTT | few | TRBJ2-2 | TRBV11-3 | TRBD2
CATSGGQPSATNEKLFF | TGTGCCACCAGCGGAGGACAGCCATCTGCAACTAATGAAAAACTGTTTTTT | . | TRBJ1-4 | TRBV15 | .
CSVGQGTYEQFF | TGCAGCGTTGGGCAGGGAACATATGAGCAGTTCTTC | few | TRBJ2-1 | TRBV29-1 | .
CASSLEGQGPDTQYF | TGTGCCAGCAGCTTGGAGGGACAGGGGCCCGATACGCAGTATTTT | . | TRBJ2-3 | TRBV5-4 | TRBD1
CSAPSADTQYF | TGCAGTGCCCCCAGCGCAGATACGCAGTATTTT | . | TRBJ2-3 | TRBV20-1 | .
CASSRRLAGGEQYF | TGTGCCAGCAGCCGGAGACTAGCGGGAGGCGAGCAGTACTTC | . | TRBJ2-7 | TRBV5-6 | TRBD2
CASSWDSSTYYGYTF | TGTGCCAGCAGCTGGGACAGTTCTACTTACTATGGCTACACCTTC | . | TRBJ1-2 | TRBV11-3 | TRBD1
CASSLATGGSYEQYF | TGCGCCAGCAGCTTGGCCACAGGGGGCTCCTACGAGCAGTACTTC | few | TRBJ2-7 | TRBV5-1 | TRBD1
CASQGQGELNEQFF | TGTGCCAGCCAAGGACAGGGTGAACTCAATGAGCAGTTCTTC | . | TRBJ2-1 | TRBV2 | TRBD1
CASSPSGRSYEQYF | TGTGCCAGCAGCCCCTCCGGGAGGTCCTACGAGCAGTACTTC | . | TRBJ2-7 | TRBV9 | TRBD2
CASSLESSGRGQFF | TGTGCCAGCAGCTTGGAGTCTAGCGGGAGAGGGCAGTTCTTC | few | TRBJ2-1 | TRBV5-4 | TRBD2
CASSYSGLTETQYF | TGTGCCAGTAGCTATTCGGGGTTAACGGAGACCCAGTACTTC | once | TRBJ2-5 | TRBV19 | .
CASRMTGLHSYNEQFF | TGTGCCAGTAGAATGACAGGGCTTCACTCCTACAATGAGCAGTTCTTC | few | TRBJ2-1 | TRBV19 | TRBD1
CASSFSGSSVEQYF | TGTGCCAGCAGTTTTAGCGGGAGTTCAGTCGAGCAGTACTTC | . | TRBJ2-7 | TRBV28 | TRBD2
CASSLYRGQETQYF | TGTGCCAGCAGTTTATACAGGGGCCAAGAGACCCAGTACTTC | few | TRBJ2-5 | TRBV28 | TRBD1
CASSFKEGVGGNEKLFF | TGTGCCAGCAGTTTTAAAGAGGGAGTGGGAGGAAATGAAAAACTGTTTTTT | few | TRBJ1-4 | TRBV27 | .
CASSLSRQGEQYF | TGTGCCAGCAGTTTATCGCGGCAGGGCGAGCAGTACTTC | few | TRBJ2-7 | TRBV27 | .
CASSPSAGPSYEQYF | TGTGCCAGCAGCCCTTCCGCGGGTCCATCCTACGAGCAGTACTTC | . | TRBJ2-7 | TRBV7-2 | .
CASSSGQVMNTEAFF | TGTGCCAGCAGCTCCGGACAGGTGATGAACACTGAAGCTTTCTTT | . | TRBJ1-1 | TRBV13 | TRBD1
CAWSVPGLAGKAEQLF | TGTGCCTGGAGTGTCCCTGGACTAGCGGGAAAGGCTGAGCAGCTCTTC | . | TRBJ2-1 | TRBV30 | TRBD2
CASSEGTGEGHHEQYF | TGTGCCAGCAGTGAAGGAACGGGGGAGGGCCACCACGAGCAGTACTTC | . | TRBJ2-7 | TRBV6-1 | TRBD2